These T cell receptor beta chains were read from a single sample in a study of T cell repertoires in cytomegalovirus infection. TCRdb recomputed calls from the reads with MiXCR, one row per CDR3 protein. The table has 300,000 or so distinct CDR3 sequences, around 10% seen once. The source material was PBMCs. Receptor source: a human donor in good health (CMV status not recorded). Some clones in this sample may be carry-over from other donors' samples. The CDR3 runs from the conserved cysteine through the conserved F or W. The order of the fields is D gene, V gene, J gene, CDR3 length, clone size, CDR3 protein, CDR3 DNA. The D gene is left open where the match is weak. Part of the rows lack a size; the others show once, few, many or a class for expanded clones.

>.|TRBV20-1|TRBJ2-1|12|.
CSARTRYNEQFF
TGCAGTGCTCGCACTAGATACAATGAGCAGTTCTTC
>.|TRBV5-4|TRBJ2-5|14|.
CASSLGGNRETQYF
TGTGCCAGCAGCTTGGGAGGGAATAGAGAGACCCAGTACTTC
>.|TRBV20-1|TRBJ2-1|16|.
CSARDLRGGFNNEQFF
TGCAGTGCTAGAGATCTTAGGGGTGGGTTTAACAATGAGCAGTTCTTC
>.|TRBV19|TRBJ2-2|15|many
CASSMSRVNTGELFF
TGTGCCAGTAGTATGTCTCGGGTGAACACCGGGGAGCTGTTTTTT
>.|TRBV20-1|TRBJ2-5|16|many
CSATPINGGPQETQYF
TGCAGTGCTACTCCAATTAACGGGGGTCCCCAAGAGACCCAGTACTTC
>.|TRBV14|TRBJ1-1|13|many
CASSRYSFPEAFF
TGTGCCAGCAGCCGATATTCCTTCCCTGAAGCTTTCTTT
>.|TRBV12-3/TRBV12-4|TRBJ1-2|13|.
CASSLVSGRGYTF
TGTGCCAGCAGTTTAGTATCGGGACGGGGCTACACCTTC
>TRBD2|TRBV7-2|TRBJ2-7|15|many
CASSFSGGFSYEQYF
TGTGCCAGCAGCTTTAGCGGGGGATTCTCCTACGAGCAGTACTTC
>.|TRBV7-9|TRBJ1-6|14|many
CASSSAWEYSPLHF
TGTGCCAGCAGCTCGGCCTGGGAATATTCACCCCTCCACTTT
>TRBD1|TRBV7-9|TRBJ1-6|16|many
CASSYQTGQGNSPLHF
TGTGCCAGCAGCTATCAAACGGGACAGGGGAATTCACCCCTCCACTTT
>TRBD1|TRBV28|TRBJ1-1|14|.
CASSLDRGVTEAFF
TGTGCCAGCAGTTTAGACAGGGGAGTTACTGAAGCTTTCTTT
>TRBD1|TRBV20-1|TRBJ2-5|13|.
CSAPGTGTETQYF
TGCAGTGCTCCCGGGACAGGGACAGAGACCCAGTACTTC
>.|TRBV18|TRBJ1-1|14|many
CASSPLAGNTEAFF
TGTGCCAGCTCACCGCTCGCGGGGAACACTGAAGCTTTCTTT
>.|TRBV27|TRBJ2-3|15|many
CASSLGGWGTDTQYF
TGTGCCAGCAGTTTAGGAGGCTGGGGCACAGATACGCAGTATTTT
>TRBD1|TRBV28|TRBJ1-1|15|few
CASRQLQGTNTEAFF
TGTGCCAGCAGACAACTACAGGGGACGAACACTGAAGCTTTCTTT
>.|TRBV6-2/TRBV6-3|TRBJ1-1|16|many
CASSIRTSGVNTEAFF
TGTGCCAGCAGTATCCGGACTAGCGGGGTGAACACTGAAGCTTTCTTT
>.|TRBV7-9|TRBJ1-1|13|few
CASSLAGAPEAFF
TGTGCCAGCAGCTTAGCAGGGGCCCCTGAAGCTTTCTTT
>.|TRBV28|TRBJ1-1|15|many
CASSFGEGMNTEAFF
TGTGCCAGCAGTTTCGGGGAGGGTATGAACACTGAAGCTTTCTTT
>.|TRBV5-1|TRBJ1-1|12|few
CASSWEGSEAFF
TGCGCCAGCAGCTGGGAAGGTAGTGAAGCTTTCTTT
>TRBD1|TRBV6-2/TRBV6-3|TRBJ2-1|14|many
CASSYGTGYGEQFF
TGTGCCAGCAGTTACGGGACAGGGTACGGTGAGCAGTTCTTC
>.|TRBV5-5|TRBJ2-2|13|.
CASGTPNTGELFF
TGTGCCAGCGGGACCCCGAACACCGGGGAGCTGTTTTTT
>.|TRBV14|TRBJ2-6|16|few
CASSPTGVSGANVLTF
TGTGCCAGCAGCCCAACCGGGGTGTCTGGGGCCAACGTCCTGACTTTC
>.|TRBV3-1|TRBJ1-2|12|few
CASQRGNYGYTF
TGTGCCAGCCAGCGGGGTAACTATGGCTACACCTTC
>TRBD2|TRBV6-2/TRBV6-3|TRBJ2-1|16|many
CASSLRSSGAYNEQFF
TGTGCCAGCAGTCTCCGATCTAGCGGGGCGTACAATGAGCAGTTCTTC
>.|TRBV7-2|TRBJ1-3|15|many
CASSLAAGTRNTIYF
TGTGCCAGCAGCTTAGCTGCAGGGACCAGAAACACCATATATTTT
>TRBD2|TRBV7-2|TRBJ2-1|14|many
CASSFSGGAREQFF
TGTGCCAGCAGCTTTAGCGGGGGGGCTCGTGAGCAGTTCTTC
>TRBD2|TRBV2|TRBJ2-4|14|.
CASSELAGAGIQYF
TGTGCCAGCAGTGAACTAGCGGGGGCGGGCATTCAGTACTTC
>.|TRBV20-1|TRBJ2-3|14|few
CSARQGRGTDTQYF
TGCAGTGCTAGGCAGGGACGGGGGACAGATACGCAGTATTTT
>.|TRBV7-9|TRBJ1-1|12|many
CATSTGNTEAFF
TGTGCCACCTCAACCGGTAACACTGAAGCTTTCTTT
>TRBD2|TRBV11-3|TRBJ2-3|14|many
CASSLGGSRDTQYF
TGTGCCAGCAGCTTGGGGGGGTCGAGAGATACGCAGTATTTT
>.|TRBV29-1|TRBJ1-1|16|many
CSVEDLYDSLTFYAFF
TGCAGCGTTGAAGATCTGTACGACAGCCTGACATTTTACGCTTTCTTT
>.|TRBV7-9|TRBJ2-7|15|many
CASSLSGFGAHEQYF
TGTGCCAGCAGCTTATCCGGATTTGGGGCCCACGAGCAGTACTTC
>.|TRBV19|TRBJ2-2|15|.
CASRSLGANTGELFF
TGTGCCAGTAGAAGTCTGGGGGCGAACACCGGGGAGCTGTTTTTT
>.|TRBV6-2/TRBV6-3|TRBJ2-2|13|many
CASSEQSTGELFF
TGTGCCAGCAGTGAACAGAGCACCGGGGAGCTGTTTTTT
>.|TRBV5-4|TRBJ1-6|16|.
CASSHQDRIYNSPLHF
TGTGCCAGCAGCCACCAGGACAGAATCTATAATTCACCCCTCCACTTT
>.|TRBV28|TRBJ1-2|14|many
CASSSPGTRVGYTF
TGTGCCAGCAGTTCCCCGGGGACTCGGGTAGGCTACACCTTC
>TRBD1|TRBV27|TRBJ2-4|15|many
CASTDGTVGKNIQYF
TGTGCCAGCACCGATGGGACAGTCGGCAAAAACATTCAGTACTTC
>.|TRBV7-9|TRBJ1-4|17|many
CASSPGETRGTNEKLFF
TGTGCCAGCAGCCCAGGAGAGACCAGGGGAACTAATGAAAAACTGTTTTTT
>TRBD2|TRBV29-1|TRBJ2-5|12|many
CSAGLAVETQYF
TGCAGCGCCGGACTAGCGGTAGAGACCCAGTACTTC
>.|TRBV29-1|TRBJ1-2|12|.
CSVNSGNYGYTF
TGCAGCGTAAACTCGGGAAACTATGGCTACACCTTC
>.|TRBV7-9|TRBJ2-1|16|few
CASSLVTGLRNNEQFF
TGTGCCAGCAGCTTAGTAACGGGCCTCCGCAACAATGAGCAGTTCTTC
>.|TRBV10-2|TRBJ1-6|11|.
CASSDYSPLHF
TGCGCCAGCAGTGACTATTCACCCCTCCACTTT
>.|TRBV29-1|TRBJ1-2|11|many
CSGLDGEGYTF
TGCAGCGGTCTGGACGGGGAGGGCTACACCTTC
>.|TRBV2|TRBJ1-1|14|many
CARIRGGSNTEAFF
TGTGCCAGAATTCGAGGGGGTTCGAACACTGAAGCTTTCTTT
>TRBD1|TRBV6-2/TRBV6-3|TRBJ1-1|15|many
CASRRLTGDRTEAFF
TGTGCCAGCAGGAGGTTGACAGGGGATAGAACTGAAGCTTTCTTT
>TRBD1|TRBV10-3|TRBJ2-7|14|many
CAISEATGKYEQYF
TGTGCCATCAGTGAGGCGACAGGGAAGTACGAGCAGTACTTC
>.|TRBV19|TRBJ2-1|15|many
CASSIVLVTGNEQFF
TGTGCCAGTAGTATAGTTCTGGTCACGGGCAATGAGCAGTTCTTC
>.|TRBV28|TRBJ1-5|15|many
CASSSAGQGGQPQHF
TGTGCCAGCAGTTCTGCGGGGCAGGGTGGGCAGCCCCAGCATTTT
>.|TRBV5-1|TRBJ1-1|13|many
CASVAPPTAEAFF
TGCGCCAGTGTAGCTCCCCCAACCGCTGAAGCTTTCTTT
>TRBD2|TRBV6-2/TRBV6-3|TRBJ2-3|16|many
CASRSLAGDQMDTQYF
TGTGCCAGCAGATCACTAGCGGGGGATCAAATGGATACGCAGTATTTT
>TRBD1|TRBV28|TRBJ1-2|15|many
CASSLSGQGFYGYTF
TGTGCCAGCAGTTTATCGGGACAGGGATTCTATGGCTACACCTTC
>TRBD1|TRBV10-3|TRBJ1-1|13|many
CAIGDRANTEAFF
TGTGCCATCGGGGACAGGGCTAACACTGAAGCTTTCTTT
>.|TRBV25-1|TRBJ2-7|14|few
CASSGTMGGHEQYF
TGTGCCAGCAGTGGTACTATGGGGGGCCACGAGCAGTACTTC
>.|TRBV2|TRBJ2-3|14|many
CASTGLASTDTQYF
TGTGCCAGCACGGGACTCGCTAGCACAGATACGCAGTATTTT
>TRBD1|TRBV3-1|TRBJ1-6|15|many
CASSQRQGHNSPLHF
TGTGCCAGCAGCCAACGACAGGGACATAATTCACCCCTCCACTTT
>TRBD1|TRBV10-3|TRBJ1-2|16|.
CAISESRTGAGYGYTF
TGTGCCATCAGTGAGTCTCGGACAGGGGCGGGCTATGGCTACACCTTC